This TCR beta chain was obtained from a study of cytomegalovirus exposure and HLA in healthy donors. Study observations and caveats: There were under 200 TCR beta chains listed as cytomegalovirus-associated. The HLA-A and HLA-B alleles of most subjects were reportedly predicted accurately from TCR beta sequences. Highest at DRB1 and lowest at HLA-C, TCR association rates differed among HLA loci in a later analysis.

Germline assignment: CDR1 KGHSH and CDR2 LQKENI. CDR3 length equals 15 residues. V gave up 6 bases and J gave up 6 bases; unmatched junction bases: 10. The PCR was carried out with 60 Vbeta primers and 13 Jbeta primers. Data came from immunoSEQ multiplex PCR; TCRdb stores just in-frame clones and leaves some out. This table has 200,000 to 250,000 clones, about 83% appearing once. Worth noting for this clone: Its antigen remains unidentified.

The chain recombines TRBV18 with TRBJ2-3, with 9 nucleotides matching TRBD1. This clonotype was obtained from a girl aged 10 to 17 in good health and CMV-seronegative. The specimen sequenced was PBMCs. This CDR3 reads CASSPGTGSADTQYF. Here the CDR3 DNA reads TGTGCCAGCTCTCCCGGGACAGGGAGTGCGGATACGCAGTATTTT.